This T cell receptor (beta chain) is drawn from a study of regulatory T cells in long-lasting Graves disease (dated by TCRdb to the early 2020s). Study-wide context: Persistent Graves' disease was defined as persistently positive TSH receptor autoantibodies together with antithyroid drug treatment for over 5 years. This study used TCR sequencing and RNA sequencing of peripheral blood to compare persistent Graves' disease patients against newly diagnosed Graves' disease patients. The study took place in China and was registered as a clinical trial. A total of 35 or so samples were covered by TCR sequencing, comprising approximately 13 persistent and about 20 newly diagnosed Graves' disease patients. Persistent Graves' disease patients in the clinical cohort had taken antithyroid drugs for roughly ten years on average.

Libraries came from multiplex PCR. Instrument used: Illumina HiSeq 4000. To build TCR beta libraries, CDR3 regions were amplified by Arm-PCR using iRepertoire HTBI primers. PCR products were gel purified before sequencing. In the paper's pipeline: Gene usage analysis of CDR3 amino acid clonotypes used the 50 to 70 TRBV and some 13 TRBJ segments found across samples. COPE and FqMerger were used to merge the filtered high-quality paired reads into contigs. BLAST was used to align contigs to the IMGT TRBV, TRBD and TRBJ reference genes, and CDR3 was defined following IMGT. Highly expanded clones were defined as clonotypes with a frequency above 0.1%. Shannon entropy was used to measure repertoire diversity, and the Gini coefficient was used to measure V-J evenness. A clonotype was considered public if more than one individual shared it. TCRdb reprocessing: public reads trimmed at Q25 with fastp, clones called with MiXCR, in-frame beta chains kept. Each record represents a unique CDR3 protein, reported with the most common genes and DNA among its rows. The V and J calls shown here were made by TCRdb, not taken from the authors' results. Here the sample has 600,000 to 800,000 distinct CDR3 sequences; about 30% occur a single time. Of the sample, around 42% falls within the top ten clones.

The time point label of this sample denotes: persistent/refractory GD, antithyroid drugs over 5 years with positive TRAb. RNA was extracted from PBMCs in TRIzol for both TCR sequencing and RNA sequencing. The diagnosis of Graves' disease followed American Thyroid Association guidelines. Patients for the study were recruited at an endocrinology department in Xi'an, China. From each patient, approximately 9 milliliters of peripheral blood was collected into an EDTA anticoagulant tube. Ficoll Paque Plus density gradient separation was used to isolate PBMCs, and no additional T cell sorting was done. An Agilent 2100 Bioanalyzer and agarose gel were used to assess RNA quality, and a NanoDrop 2000 was used to measure RNA concentration. Compared with germline, V lacks 2 bases and J lacks 1 base; bases without a gene match: 6. The germline V gene (reference sequence) gives CDR1 as PRHDT and CDR2 as FYEKMQ. The CDR3 contains 16 residues, cysteine and phenylalanine counted. Only the CDR3 DNA is retained, 48 bases long and in frame from the first base.

This clonotype was recorded a few times. No antigen is known for it. Within one base of it there is no much larger clone, and no base qualities were kept. Study-wide conclusions, independent of this receptor: More public clonotypes were shared among persistent patients (approximately 3,000) than among newly diagnosed patients (approximately 930). Compared with newly diagnosed patients, persistent Graves' disease patients had lower TCR Shannon entropy and fewer highly expanded clones, which suggests clonal expansion. Peripheral blood alone was examined, since thyroid tissue, which constituted the primary lesion, could not be accessed. Preferential use of TRBV28, TRBJ1-2 and TRBJ2-5 was observed in persistent disease, whereas TRBV20-1 and TRBJ2-1 were favored in newly diagnosed disease. The authors noted that the small sample size was a limitation that may lower accuracy. Sequencing and analysis were restricted to the TCR beta chain.

This TCR was sampled from a female donor with Graves disease. The V gene is TRBV13 and the J gene is TRBJ2-5; TRBD1 lines up with 8 middle nucleotides. The specimen was peripheral blood mononuclear cells (PBMCs), collected when the disease was refractory, from a patient treated with antithyroid drugs. In nucleotide form, the sequence is TGTGCCAGCAGCTTAAGTGACAGGGGATTCCAAGAGACCCAGTACTTC. Its amino acids are CASSLSDRGFQETQYF.